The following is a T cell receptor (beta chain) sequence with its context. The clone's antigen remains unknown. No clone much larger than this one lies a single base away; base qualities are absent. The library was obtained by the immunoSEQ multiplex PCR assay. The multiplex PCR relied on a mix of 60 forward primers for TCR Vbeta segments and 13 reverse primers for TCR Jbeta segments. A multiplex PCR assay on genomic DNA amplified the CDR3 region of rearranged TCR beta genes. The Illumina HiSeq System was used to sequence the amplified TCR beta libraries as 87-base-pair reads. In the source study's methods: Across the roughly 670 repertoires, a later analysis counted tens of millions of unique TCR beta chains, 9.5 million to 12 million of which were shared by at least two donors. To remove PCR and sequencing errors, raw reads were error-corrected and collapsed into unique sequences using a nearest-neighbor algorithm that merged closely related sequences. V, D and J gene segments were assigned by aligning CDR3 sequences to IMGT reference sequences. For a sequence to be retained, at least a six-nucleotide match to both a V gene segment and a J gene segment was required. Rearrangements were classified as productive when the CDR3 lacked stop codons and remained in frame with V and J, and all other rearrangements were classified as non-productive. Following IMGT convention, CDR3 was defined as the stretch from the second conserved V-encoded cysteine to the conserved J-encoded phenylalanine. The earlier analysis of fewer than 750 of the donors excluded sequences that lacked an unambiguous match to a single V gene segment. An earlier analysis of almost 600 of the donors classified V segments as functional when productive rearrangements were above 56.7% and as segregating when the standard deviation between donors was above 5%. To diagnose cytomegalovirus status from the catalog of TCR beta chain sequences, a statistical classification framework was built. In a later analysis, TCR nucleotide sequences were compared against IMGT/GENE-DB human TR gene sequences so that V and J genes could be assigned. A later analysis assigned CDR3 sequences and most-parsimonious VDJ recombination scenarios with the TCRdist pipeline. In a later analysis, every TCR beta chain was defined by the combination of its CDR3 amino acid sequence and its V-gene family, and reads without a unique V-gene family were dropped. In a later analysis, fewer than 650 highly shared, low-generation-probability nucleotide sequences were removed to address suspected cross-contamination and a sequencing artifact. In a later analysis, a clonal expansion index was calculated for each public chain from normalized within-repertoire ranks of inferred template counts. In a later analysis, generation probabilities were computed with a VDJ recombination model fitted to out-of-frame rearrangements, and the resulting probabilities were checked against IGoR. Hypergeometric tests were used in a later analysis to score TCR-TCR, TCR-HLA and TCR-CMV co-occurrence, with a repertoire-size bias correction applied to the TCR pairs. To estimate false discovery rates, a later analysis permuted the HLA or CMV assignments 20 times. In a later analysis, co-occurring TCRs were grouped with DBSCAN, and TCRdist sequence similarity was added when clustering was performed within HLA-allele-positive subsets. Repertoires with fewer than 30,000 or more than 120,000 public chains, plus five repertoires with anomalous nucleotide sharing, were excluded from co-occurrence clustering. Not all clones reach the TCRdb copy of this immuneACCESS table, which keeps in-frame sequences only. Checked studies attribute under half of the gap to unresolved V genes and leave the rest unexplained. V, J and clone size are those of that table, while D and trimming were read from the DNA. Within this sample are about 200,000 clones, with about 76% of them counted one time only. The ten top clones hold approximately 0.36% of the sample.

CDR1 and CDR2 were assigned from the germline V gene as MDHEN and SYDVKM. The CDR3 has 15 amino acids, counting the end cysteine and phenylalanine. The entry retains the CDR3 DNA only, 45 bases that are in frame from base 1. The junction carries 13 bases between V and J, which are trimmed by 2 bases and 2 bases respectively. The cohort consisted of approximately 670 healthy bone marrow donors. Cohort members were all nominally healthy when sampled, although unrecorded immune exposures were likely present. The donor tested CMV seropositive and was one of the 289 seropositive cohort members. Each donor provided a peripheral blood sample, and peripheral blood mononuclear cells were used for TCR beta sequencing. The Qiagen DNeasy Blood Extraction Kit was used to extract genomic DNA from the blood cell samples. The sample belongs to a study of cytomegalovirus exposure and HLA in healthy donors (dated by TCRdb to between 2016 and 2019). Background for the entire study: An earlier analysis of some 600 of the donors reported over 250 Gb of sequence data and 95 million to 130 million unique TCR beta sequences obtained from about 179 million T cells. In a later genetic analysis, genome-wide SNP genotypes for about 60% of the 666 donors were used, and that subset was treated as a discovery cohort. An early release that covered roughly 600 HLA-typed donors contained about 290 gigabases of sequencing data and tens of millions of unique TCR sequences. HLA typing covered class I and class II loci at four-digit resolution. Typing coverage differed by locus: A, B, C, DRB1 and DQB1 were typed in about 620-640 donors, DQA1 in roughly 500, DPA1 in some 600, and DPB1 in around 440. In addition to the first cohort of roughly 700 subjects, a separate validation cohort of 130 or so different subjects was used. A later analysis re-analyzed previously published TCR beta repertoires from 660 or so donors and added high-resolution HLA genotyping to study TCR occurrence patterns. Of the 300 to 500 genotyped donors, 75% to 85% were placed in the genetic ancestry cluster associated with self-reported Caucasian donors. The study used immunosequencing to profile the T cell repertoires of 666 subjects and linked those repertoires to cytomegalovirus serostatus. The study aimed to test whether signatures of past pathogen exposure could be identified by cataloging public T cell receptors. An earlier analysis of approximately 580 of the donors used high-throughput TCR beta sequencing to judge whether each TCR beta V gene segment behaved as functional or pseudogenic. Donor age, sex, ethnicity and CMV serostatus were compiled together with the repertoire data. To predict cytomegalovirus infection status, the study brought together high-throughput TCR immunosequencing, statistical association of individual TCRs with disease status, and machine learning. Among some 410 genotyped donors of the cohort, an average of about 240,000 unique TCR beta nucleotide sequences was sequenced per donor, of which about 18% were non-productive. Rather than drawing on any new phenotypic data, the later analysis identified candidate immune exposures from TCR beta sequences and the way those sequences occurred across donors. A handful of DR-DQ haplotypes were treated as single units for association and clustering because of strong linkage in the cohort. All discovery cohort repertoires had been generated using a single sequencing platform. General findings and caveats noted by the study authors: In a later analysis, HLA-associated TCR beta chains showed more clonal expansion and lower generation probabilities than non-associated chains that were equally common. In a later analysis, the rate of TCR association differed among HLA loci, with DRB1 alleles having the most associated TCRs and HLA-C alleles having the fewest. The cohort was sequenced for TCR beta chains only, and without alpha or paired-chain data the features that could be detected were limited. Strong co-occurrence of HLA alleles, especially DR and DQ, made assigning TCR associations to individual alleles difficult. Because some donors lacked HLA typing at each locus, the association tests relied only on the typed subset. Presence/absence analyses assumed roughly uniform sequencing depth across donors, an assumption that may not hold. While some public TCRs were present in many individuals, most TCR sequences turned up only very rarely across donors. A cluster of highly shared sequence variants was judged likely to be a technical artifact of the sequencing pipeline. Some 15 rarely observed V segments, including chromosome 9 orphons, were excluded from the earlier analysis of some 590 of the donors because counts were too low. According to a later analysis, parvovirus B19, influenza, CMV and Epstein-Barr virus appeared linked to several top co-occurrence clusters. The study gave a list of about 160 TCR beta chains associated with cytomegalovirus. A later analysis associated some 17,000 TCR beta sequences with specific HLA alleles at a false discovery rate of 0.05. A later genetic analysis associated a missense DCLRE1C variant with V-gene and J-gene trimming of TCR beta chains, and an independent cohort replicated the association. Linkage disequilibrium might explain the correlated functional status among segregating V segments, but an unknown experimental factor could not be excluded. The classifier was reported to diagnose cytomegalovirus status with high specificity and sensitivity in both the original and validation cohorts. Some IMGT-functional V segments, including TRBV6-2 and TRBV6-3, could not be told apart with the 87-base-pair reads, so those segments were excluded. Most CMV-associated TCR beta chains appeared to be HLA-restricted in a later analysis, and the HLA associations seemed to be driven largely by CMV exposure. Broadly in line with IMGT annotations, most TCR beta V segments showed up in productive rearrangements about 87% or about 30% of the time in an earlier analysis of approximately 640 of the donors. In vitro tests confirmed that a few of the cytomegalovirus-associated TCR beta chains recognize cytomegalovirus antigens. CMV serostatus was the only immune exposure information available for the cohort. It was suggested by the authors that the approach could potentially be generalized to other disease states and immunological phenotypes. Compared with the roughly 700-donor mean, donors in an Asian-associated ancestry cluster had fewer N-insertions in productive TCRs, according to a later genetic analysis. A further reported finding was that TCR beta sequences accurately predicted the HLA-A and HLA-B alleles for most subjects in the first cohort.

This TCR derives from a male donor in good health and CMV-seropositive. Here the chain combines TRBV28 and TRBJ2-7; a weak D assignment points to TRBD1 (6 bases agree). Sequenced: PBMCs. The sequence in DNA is TGTGCCAGCAGTTTAGGGGGCAGCCAAGCCTACGAGCAGTACTTC. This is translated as CASSLGGSQAYEQYF.